This section outlines one TCR delta chain sequence together with its context. The antigen remains unidentified. V shed 1 base, J shed 0 bases, and the junction held 22 bases outside the gene matches. Germline values: CDR1 TSWWSYY, CDR2 QGS. This CDR3 contains 22 residues. These data are taken from a study of Vδ1+ human thymocytes. Purity of the sorted Vdelta1+ thymocytes ranged from roughly 98% to 99.6%. Study conclusions and caveats: Highly polyclonal TRG and TRD repertoires with Gaussian CDR3 length distributions appeared in thymus. Approximately 20% of thymic delta-chain sequences were Vdelta2, with few Vdelta3, unlike blood Vdelta1+ controls.

RNA was extracted from the cells and then reverse transcribed. Pooled V-gene forward primers with one constant-region reverse primer generated the CDR3 amplicons by multiplex PCR. TCRdb reanalyzed the multiplex PCR reads using CATT. Here the sample spans roughly 55,000 delta-chain clones, 15% to 20% being singletons. The sequence was obtained from a boy younger than two who had congenital heart surgery. The chain couples TRDV1 to TRDJ1; 8 nucleotides align to TRDD3. Sequencing used Vdelta1+ gamma-delta thymocytes from the thymus. Regarding subset: FACS-sorted CD3+ TCRalphabeta- TCRVdelta1+ TCRVdelta2- thymocytes. CDR3 DNA sequence: TGTGCTCTTGGGGAACATCGGCCTTCTTTACCCTGGGGGACCCTATACACCGATAAACTCATCTTT. Amino acid sequence: CALGEHRPSLPWGTLYTDKLIF.